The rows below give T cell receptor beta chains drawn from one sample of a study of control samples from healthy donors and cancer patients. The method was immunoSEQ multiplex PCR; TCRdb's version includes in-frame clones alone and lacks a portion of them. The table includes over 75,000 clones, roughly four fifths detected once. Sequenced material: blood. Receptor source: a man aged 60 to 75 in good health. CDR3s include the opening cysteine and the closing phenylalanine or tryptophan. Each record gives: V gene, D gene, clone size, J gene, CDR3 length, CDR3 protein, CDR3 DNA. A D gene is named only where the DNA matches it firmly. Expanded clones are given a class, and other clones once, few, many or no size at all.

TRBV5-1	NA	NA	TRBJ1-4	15	CASRRGDKANEKLFF	TGCGCCAGTAGGCGGGGGGACAAGGCTAATGAAAAACTGTTTTTT
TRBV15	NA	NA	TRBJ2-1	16	CATSREAGVGHNEQFF	TGTGCCACCAGCAGAGAGGCAGGGGTGGGACACAATGAGCAGTTCTTC
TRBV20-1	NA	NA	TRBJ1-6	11	CSANRQVHLHF	TGCAGTGCTAACCGACAGGTCCACCTCCACTTT
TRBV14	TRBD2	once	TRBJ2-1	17	CASSQASGASSYNEQFF	TGTGCCAGCAGCCAAGCTAGCGGGGCCAGCTCCTACAATGAGCAGTTCTTC
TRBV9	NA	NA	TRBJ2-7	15	CASSVATGTSYEQYF	TGTGCCAGCAGCGTAGCTACCGGGACTTCCTACGAGCAGTACTTC
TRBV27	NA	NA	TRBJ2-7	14	CARVNRDSPYEQYF	TGTGCCAGAGTAAACCGTGACAGCCCCTACGAGCAGTACTTC
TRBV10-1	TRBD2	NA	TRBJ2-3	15	CASSEETSGLDTQYF	TGCGCCAGCAGTGAGGAGACTAGCGGGCTAGATACGCAGTATTTT
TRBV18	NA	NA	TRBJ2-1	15	CASSPSLARHNEQFF	TGTGCCAGCTCACCCTCACTAGCCCGCCACAATGAGCAGTTCTTC
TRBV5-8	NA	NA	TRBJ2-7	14	CASSLELASYEQYF	TGTGCCAGCAGCTTGGAGCTAGCGAGCTACGAGCAGTACTTC
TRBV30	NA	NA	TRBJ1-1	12	CAGRVEEPEAFF	TGTGCCGGACGGGTCGAGGAACCTGAAGCTTTCTTT
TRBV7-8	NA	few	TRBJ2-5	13	CASSLEVQETQYF	TGTGCCAGCAGCTTAGAGGTTCAAGAGACCCAGTACTTC
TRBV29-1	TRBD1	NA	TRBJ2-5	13	CSVERGGAETQYF	TGCAGCGTTGAGCGAGGGGGCGCCGAGACCCAGTACTTC
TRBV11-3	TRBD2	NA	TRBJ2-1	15	CASSPTSAHYNEQFF	TGTGCCAGCAGCCCGACTAGCGCGCACTACAATGAGCAGTTCTTC
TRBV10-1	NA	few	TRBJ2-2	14	CASSRDPGTGELFF	TGCGCCAGCAGCCGGGACCCGGGGACCGGGGAGCTGTTTTTT
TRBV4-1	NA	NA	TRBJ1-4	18	CASSQDGGRGRSDEKLFF	TGCGCCAGCAGCCAAGATGGGGGCAGGGGCAGGAGTGATGAAAAACTGTTTTTT
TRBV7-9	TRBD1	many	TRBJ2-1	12	CVGTGVLHEQFF	TGTGTGGGGACAGGGGTTCTGCATGAGCAGTTCTTC
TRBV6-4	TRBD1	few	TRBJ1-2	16	CASSDLGQVDYAGYTF	TGTGCCAGCAGTGATCTAGGACAGGTGGACTACGCTGGCTACACCTTC
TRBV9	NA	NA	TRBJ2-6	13	CASRPSGANVLTF	TGTGCCAGCAGACCCTCTGGGGCCAACGTCCTGACTTTC
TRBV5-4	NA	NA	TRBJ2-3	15	CASSPGSSVGDTQYF	TGTGCCAGCAGCCCGGGGTCTAGCGTGGGTGATACGCAGTATTTT
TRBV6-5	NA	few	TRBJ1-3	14	CASSYGSRGNTIYF	TGTGCCAGCAGTTACGGGAGTAGAGGAAACACCATATATTTT
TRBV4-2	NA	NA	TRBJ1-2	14	CASSLNKKNYGYTF	TGTGCCAGCAGCCTAAACAAAAAGAACTATGGCTACACCTTC
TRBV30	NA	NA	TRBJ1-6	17	CAWSVYGRSSYNSPLHF	TGTGCCTGGAGTGTATATGGGAGGAGCTCCTATAATTCACCCCTCCACTTT
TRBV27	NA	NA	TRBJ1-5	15	CASSLSFVRNQPQHF	TGTGCCAGCAGTTTATCGTTCGTCCGCAATCAGCCCCAGCATTTT
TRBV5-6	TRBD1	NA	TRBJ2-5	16	CASSRITTGGAETQYF	TGTGCCAGCAGCCGGATCACGACAGGGGGCGCGGAGACCCAGTACTTC
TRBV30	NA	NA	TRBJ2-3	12	CAWSSSTDTQYF	TGTGCCTGGAGTTCTTCTACAGATACGCAGTATTTT
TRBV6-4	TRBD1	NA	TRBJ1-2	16	CASSDRSRGRDYGYTF	TGTGCCAGCAGCGATCGAAGCAGGGGGCGCGACTATGGCTACACCTTC
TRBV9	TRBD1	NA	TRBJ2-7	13	CASSGDSDYEQYF	TGTGCCAGCAGCGGGGACAGCGACTACGAGCAGTACTTC
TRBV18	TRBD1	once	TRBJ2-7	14	CASSPGTGNYEQYF	TGTGCCAGCTCCCCCGGGACAGGGAACTACGAGCAGTACTTC
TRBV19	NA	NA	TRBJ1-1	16	CASSPTPAGFHTEAFF	TGTGCCAGTAGTCCCACCCCCGCAGGGTTTCACACTGAAGCTTTCTTT
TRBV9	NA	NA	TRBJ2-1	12	CASSVGGSEQFF	TGTGCCAGCAGCGTAGGGGGGAGCGAGCAGTTCTTC
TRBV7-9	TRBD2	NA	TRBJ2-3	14	CASSGSGIADTQYF	TGTGCCAGCAGCGGCAGCGGGATCGCAGATACGCAGTATTTT
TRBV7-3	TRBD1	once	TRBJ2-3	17	CASSRTGQGDSTDTQYF	TGTGCCAGCAGCCGGACCGGACAGGGGGATAGCACAGATACGCAGTATTTT
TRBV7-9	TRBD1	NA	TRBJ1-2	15	CASSLAGTGVDGYTF	TGTGCCAGCAGCTTAGCGGGGACAGGGGTCGATGGCTACACCTTC
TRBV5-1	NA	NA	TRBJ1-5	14	CASSPGQPRGPQHF	TGCGCCAGCAGCCCAGGACAGCCGCGCGGGCCCCAGCATTTT
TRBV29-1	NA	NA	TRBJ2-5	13	CSVEVNLKETQYF	TGCAGCGTTGAAGTCAACCTTAAAGAGACCCAGTACTTC
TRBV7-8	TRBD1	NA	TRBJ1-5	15	CASSGGQGVYQPQHF	TGTGCCAGCAGCGGAGGACAGGGAGTTTACCAGCCCCAGCATTTT
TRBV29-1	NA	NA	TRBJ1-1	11	CSFRKNTEAFF	TGCAGCTTCCGGAAGAACACTGAAGCTTTCTTT
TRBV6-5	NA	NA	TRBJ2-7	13	CASSYAPSYEQYF	TGTGCCAGCAGTTATGCTCCCTCCTACGAGCAGTACTTC
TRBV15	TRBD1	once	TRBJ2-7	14	CATSRETGFYEQYF	TGTGCCACCAGCAGAGAGACAGGGTTCTACGAGCAGTACTTC
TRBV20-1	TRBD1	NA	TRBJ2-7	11	CSARDREGQYF	TGCAGTGCTAGGGACAGGGAAGGGCAGTACTTC
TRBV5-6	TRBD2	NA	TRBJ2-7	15	CASSWSGGSSYEQYF	TGTGCCAGCAGCTGGAGCGGGGGGAGCTCCTACGAGCAGTACTTC
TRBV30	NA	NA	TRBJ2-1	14	CAWTGAASYNEQFF	TGTGCCTGGACCGGAGCGGCCTCCTACAATGAGCAGTTCTTC
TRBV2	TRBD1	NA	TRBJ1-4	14	CASSVQGEAEKLFF	TGTGCCAGCAGTGTACAGGGGGAGGCTGAAAAACTGTTTTTT
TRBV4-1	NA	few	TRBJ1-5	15	CASSQDEGSNQPQHF	TGCGCCAGCAGCCAGGACGAGGGTAGCAATCAGCCCCAGCATTTT
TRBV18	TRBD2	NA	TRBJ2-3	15	CASSRREGGTDTQYF	TGTGCCAGCTCAAGGCGGGAGGGCGGCACAGATACGCAGTATTTT
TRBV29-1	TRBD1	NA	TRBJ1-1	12	CSVVPGGTEAFF	TGCAGCGTTGTACCAGGGGGCACTGAAGCTTTCTTT
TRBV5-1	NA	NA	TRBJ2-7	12	CASSLSGRGQYF	TGCGCCAGCAGCTTGTCAGGCAGGGGGCAGTACTTC
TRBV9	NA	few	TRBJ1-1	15	CASSVGLGMNTEAFF	TGTGCCAGCAGCGTAGGTTTAGGGATGAACACTGAAGCTTTCTTT
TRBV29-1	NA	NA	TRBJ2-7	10	CSVGGHEQYF	TGCAGCGTTGGGGGCCACGAGCAGTACTTC
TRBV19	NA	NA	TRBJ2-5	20	CASSRQGASGRASLQETQYF	TGTGCCAGTAGTCGACAGGGGGCGAGCGGGAGGGCCTCGTTACAAGAGACCCAGTACTTC
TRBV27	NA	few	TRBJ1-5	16	CASSLNGGLVGQPQHF	TGTGCCAGCAGTTTAAATGGGGGGTTGGTAGGTCAGCCCCAGCATTTT
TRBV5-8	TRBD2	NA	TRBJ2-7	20	CASSLPEGDRREGLSYEQYF	TGTGCCAGCAGCTTGCCGGAGGGGGATCGGCGGGAGGGCCTGTCCTACGAGCAGTACTTC
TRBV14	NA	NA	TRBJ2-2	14	CASGAGRRTGELFF	TGTGCCAGCGGGGCCGGGAGACGGACCGGGGAGCTGTTTTTT